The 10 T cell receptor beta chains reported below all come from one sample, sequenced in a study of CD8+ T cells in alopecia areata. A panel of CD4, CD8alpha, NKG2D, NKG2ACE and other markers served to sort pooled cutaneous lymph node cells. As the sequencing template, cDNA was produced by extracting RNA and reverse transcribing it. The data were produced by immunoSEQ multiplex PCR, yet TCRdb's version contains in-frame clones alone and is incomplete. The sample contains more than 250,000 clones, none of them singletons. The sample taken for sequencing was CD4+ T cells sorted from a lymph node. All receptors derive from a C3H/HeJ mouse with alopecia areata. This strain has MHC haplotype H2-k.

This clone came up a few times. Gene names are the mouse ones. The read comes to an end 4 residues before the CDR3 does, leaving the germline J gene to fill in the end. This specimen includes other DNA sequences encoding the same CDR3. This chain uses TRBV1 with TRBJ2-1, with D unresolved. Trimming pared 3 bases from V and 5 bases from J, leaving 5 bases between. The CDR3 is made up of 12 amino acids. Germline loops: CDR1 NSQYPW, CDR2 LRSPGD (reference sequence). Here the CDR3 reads CTCSAADAEQFF. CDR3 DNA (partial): TGCACCTGCAGTGCGGCTGATGCT.

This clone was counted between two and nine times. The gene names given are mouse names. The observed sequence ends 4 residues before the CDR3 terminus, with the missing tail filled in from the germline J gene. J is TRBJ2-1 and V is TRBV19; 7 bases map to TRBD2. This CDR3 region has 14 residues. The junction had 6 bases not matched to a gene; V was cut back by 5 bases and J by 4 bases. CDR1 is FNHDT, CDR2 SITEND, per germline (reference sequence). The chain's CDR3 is CASRSDWIYAEQFF. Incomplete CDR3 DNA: TGTGCCAGCAGATCGGACTGGATTTATGCT.

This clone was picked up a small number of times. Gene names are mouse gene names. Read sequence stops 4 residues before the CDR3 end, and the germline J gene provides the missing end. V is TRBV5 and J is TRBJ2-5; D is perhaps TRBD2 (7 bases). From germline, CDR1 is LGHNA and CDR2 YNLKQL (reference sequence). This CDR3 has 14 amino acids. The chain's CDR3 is CASSQDGGPDTQYF. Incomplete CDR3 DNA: TGTGCCAGCAGCCAAGATGGGGGGCCAGAC.

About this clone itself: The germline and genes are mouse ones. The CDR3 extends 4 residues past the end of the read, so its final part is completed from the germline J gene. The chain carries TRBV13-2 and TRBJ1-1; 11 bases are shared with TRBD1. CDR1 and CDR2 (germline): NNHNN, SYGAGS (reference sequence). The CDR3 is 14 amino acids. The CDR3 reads CASDVRDRGTEVFF. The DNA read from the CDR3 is TGTGCCAGCGATGTCCGGGACAGGGGGACA.

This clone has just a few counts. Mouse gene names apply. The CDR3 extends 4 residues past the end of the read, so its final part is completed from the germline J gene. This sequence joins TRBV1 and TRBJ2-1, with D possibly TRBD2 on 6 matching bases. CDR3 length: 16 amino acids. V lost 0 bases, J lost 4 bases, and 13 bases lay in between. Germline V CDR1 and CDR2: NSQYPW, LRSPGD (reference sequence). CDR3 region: CTCSAERSGGYAEQFF. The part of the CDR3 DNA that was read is TGCACCTGCAGTGCAGAACGTTCCGGGGGGTATGCT.

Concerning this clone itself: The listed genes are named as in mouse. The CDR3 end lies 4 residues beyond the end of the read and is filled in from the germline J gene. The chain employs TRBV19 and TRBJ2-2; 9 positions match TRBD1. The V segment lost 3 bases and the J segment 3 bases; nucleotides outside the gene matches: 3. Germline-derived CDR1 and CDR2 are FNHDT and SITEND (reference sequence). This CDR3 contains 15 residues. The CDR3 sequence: CASSTGTGYTGQLYF. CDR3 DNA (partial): TGTGCCAGCAGTACCGGGACAGGGTACACCGGG.

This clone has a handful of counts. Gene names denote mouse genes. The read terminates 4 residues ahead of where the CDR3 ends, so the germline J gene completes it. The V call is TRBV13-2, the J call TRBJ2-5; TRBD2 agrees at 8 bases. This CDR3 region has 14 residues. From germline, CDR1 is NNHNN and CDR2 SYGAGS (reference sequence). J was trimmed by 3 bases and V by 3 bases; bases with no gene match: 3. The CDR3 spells CASGGGLEQDTQYF. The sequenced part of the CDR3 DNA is TGTGCCAGCGGTGGGGGACTGGAGCAAGAC.

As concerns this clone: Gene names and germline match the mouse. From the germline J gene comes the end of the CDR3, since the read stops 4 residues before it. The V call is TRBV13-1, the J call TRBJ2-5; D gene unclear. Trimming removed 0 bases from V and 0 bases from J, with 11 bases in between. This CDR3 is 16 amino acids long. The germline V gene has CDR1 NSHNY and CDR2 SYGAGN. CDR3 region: CASSDGPSDNQDTQYF. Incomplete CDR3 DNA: TGTGCCAGCAGTGATGGCCCCTCAGATAACCAAGAC.

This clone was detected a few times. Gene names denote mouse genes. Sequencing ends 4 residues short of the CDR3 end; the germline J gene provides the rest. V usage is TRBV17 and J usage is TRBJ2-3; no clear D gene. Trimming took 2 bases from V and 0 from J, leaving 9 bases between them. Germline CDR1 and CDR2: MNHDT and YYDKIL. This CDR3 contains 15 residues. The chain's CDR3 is CASSRSESSAETLYF. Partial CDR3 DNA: TGTGCTAGCAGTAGATCAGAATCTAGTGCAGAA.

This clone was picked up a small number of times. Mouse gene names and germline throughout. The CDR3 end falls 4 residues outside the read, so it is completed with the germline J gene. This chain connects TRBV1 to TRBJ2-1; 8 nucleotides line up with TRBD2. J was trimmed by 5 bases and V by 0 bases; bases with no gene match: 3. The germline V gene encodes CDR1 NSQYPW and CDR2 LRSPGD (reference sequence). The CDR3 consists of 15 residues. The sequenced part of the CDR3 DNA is TGCACCTGCAGTGCAGAAGGGGGGGGCCATGCT. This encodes CTCSAEGGGHA. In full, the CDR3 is CTCSAEGGGHAEQFF.